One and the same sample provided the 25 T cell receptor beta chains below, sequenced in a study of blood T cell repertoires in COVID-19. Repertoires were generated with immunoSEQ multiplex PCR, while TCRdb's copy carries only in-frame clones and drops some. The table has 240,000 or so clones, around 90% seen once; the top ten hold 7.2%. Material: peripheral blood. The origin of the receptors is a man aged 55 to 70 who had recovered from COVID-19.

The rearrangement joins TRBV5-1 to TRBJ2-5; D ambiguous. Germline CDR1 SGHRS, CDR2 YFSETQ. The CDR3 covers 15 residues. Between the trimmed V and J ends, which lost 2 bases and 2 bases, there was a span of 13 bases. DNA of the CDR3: TGCGCCAGCAGCTTTTTGGGCAGCTATCAAGAGACCCAGTACTTC. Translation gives CASSFLGSYQETQYF.

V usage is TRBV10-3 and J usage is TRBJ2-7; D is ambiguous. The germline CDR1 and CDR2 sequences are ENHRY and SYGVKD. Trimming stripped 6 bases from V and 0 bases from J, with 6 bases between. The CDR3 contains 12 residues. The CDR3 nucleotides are TGTGCCATCAGACAAGTCTCCTACGAGCAGTACGTC. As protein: CAIRQVSYEQYV.

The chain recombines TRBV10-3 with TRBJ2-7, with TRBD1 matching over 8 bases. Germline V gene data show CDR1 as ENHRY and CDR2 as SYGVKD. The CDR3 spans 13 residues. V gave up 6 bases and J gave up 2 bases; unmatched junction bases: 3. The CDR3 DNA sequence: TGTGCCATCAGGGGACAGGAAACCTACGAGCAGTACGTC. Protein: CAIRGQETYEQYV.

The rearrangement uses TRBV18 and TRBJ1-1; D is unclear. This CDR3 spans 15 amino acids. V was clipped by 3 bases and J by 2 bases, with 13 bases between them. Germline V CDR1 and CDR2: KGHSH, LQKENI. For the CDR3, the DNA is TGTGCCAGCTCACCGGGTCGCGGGGAAAACACTGAAGCTTTCTTT. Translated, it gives CASSPGRGENTEAFF.

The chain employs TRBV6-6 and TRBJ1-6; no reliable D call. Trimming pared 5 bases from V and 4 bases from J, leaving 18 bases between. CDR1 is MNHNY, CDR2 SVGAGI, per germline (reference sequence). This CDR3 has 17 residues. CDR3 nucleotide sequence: TGTGCCAGCAGTCCAGAACGAGCGGGAAAATATAATTCACCCCTCCACTTT. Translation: CASSPERAGKYNSPLHF.

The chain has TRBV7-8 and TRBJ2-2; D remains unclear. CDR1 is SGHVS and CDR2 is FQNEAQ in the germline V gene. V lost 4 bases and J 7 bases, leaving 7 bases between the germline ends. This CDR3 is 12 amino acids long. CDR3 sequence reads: CASSSGVGELFF. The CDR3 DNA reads TGTGCCAGCAGCTCGGGTGTCGGGGAGCTGTTTTTT. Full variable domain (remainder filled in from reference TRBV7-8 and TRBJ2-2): GAGVSQSPRYKVAKRGQDVALRCDPISGHVSLFWYQQALGQGPEFLTYFQNEAQLDKSGLPSDRFFAERPEGSVSTLKIQRTQQEDSAVYLCASSSGVGELFFGEGSRLTVL.

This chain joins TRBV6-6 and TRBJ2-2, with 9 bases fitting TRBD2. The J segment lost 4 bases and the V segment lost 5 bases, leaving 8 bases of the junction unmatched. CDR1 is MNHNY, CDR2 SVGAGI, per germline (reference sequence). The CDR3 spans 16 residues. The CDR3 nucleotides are TGTGCCAGCAGTACGAGCGGGGGGCGGATCACCGGGGAGCTGTTTTTT. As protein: CASSTSGGRITGELFF.

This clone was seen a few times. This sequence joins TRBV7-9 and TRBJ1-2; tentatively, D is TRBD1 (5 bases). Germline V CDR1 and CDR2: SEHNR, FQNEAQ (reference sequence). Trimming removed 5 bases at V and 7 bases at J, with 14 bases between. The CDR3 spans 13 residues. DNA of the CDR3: TGTGCCAGCAGCCCTACTTGGAGGGGTGGCTACACCTTC. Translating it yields CASSPTWRGGYTF.

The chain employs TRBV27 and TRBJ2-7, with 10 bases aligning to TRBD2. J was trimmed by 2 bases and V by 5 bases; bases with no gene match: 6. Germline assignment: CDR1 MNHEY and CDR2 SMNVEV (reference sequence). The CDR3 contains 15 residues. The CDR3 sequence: CASSPGLADTYEQYF. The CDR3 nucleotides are TGTGCCAGCAGTCCTGGACTAGCGGATACCTACGAGCAGTACTTC.

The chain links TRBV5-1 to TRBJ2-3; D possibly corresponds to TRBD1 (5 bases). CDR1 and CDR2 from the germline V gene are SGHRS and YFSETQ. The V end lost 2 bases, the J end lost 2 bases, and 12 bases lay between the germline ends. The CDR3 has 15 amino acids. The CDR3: CASSFNQGNTDTQYF. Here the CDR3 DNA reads TGCGCCAGCAGCTTCAATCAGGGCAACACAGATACGCAGTATTTT.

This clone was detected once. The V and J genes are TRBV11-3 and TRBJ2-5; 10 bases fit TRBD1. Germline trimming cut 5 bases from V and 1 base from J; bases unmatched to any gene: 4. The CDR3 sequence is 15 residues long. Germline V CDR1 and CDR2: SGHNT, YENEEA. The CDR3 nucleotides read TGTGCCAGCAGCATGGGACAGGGGACCCAAGAGACCCAGTACTTC. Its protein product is CASSMGQGTQETQYF.

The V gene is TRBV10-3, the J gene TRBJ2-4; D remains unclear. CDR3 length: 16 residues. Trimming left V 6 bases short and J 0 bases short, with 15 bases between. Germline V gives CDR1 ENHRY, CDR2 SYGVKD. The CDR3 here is CAISQDILLAKNIQYF. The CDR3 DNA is TGTGCCATCAGCCAAGACATACTCCTAGCCAAAAACATTCAGTACTTC.

CDR3 nucleotide sequence: TGCGCCAGCAGCTTGACACAGGGGTTCATCGCCTACGAGCAGTACTTC. It codes for CASSLTQGFIAYEQYF. V usage is TRBV5-1 and J usage is TRBJ2-7; 7 bases agree with TRBD1. The CDR3 sequence is 16 residues long. J was trimmed by 2 bases and V by 1 base; bases with no gene match: 9. CDR1 is SGHRS and CDR2 is YFSETQ in the germline V gene.

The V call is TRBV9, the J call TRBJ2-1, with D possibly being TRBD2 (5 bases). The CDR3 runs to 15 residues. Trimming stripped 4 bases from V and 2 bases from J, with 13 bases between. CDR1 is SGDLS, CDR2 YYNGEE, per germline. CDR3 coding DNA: TGTGCCAGCAGCCTTCGGACTGTCGCCTACAATGAGCAGTTCTTC. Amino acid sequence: CASSLRTVAYNEQFF.

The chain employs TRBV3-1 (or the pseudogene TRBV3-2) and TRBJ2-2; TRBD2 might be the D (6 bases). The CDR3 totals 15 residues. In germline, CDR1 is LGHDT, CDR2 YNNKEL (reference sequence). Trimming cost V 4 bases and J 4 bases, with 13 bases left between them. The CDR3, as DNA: TGTGCCAGCAGCCCTACCGGGACTGGCACCGGGGAGCTGTTTTTT. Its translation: CASSPTGTGTGELFF.

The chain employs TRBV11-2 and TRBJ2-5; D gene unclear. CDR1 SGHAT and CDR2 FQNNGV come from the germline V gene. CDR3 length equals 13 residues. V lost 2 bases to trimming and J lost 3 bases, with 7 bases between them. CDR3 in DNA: TGTGCCAGCAGCTTATCAGGTGAAGAGACCCAGTACTTC. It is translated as CASSLSGEETQYF.

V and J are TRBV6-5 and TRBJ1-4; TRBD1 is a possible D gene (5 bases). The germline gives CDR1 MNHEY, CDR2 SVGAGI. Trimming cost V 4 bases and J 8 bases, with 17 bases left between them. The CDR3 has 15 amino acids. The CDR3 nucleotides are TGTGCCAGCAGTTTAGGAACAGGCTTGGGCGAAAAACTGTTTTTT. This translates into CASSLGTGLGEKLFF.

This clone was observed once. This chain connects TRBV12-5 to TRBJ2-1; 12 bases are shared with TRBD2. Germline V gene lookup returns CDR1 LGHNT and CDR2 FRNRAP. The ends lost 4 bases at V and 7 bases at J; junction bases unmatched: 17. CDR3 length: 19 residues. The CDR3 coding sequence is TGTGCTAGTGGTTCGCCCACGACTAGCGGGGGCCTCCCTGGGAATGAGCAGTTCTTC. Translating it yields CASGSPTTSGGLPGNEQFF.

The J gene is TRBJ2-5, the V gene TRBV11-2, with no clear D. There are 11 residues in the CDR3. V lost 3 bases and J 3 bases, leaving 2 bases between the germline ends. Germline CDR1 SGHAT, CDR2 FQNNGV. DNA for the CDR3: TGTGCCAGCAGCTTCGAAGAGACCCAGTACTTC. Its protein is CASSFEETQYF.

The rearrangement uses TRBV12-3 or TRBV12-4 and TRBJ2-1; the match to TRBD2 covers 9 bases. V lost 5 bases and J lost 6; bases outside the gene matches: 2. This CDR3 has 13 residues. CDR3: CASSRSGGNEQFF. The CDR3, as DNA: TGTGCCAGCAGTCGTAGCGGGGGCAATGAGCAGTTCTTC.

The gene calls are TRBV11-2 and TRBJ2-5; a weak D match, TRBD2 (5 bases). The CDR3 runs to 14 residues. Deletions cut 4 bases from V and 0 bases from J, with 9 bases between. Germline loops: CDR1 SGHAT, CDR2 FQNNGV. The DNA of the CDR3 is TGTGCCAGCAGCTGGGTCGGGGACCAAGAGACCCAGTACTTC. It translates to CASSWVGDQETQYF.

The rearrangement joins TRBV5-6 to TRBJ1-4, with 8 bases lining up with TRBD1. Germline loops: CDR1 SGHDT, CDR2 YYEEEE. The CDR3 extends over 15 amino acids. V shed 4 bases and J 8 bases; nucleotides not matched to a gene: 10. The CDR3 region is CASSPAGGVREKLFF. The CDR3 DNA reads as TGTGCCAGCAGCCCTGCAGGGGGCGTTCGAGAAAAACTGTTTTTT.

CDR3 residues: CASRSGLPAANTGELFF. Here the CDR3 DNA reads TGTGCCAGCAGGTCGGGACTCCCAGCCGCGAACACCGGGGAGCTGTTTTTT. The chain carries TRBV5-5 and TRBJ2-2; maybe TRBD2 (6 bases). This CDR3 has 17 amino acids. The germline gives CDR1 SGHKS, CDR2 YYEKEE (reference sequence). The ends were cut back, 5 bases at V and 0 bases at J, with 17 bases in the middle.

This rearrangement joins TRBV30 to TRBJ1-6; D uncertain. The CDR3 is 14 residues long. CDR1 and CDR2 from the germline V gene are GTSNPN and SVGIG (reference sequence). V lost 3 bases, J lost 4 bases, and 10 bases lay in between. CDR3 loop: CAWRPTGYNSPLHF. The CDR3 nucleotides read TGTGCCTGGAGACCGACGGGGTATAATTCACCCCTCCACTTT.

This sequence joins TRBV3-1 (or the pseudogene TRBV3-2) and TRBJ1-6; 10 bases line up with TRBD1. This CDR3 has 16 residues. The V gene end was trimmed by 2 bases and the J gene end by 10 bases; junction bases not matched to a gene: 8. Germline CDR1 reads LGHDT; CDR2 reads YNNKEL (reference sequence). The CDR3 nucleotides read TGTGCCAGCAGCCAATACTCCGGGACAGGGGTATCACCCCTCCACTTT. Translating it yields CASSQYSGTGVSPLHF.